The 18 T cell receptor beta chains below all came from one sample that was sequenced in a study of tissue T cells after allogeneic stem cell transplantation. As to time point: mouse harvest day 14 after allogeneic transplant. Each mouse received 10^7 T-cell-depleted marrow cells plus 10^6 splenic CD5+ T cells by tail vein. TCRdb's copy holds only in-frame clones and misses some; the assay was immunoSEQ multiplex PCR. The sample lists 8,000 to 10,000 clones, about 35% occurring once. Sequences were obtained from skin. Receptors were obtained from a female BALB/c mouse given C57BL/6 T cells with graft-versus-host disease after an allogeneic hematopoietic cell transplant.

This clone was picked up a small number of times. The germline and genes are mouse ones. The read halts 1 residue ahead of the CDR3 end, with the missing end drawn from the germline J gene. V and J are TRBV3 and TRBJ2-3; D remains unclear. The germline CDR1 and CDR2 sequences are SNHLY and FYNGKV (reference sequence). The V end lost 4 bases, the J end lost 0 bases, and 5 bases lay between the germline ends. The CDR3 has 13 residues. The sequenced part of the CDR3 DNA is TGTGCCAGCAGCTCGGGTAGTGCAGAAACGCTGTAT. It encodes CASSSGSAETLY. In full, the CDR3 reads CASSSGSAETLYF. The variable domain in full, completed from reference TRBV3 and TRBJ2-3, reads GPKVLQIPSHQIIDMGQMVTLNCDPVSNHLYFYWYKQILGQQMEFLVNFYNGKVMEKSKLFKDQFSVERPDGSYFTLKIQPTALEDSAVYFCASSSGSAETLYFGSGTRLTVL.

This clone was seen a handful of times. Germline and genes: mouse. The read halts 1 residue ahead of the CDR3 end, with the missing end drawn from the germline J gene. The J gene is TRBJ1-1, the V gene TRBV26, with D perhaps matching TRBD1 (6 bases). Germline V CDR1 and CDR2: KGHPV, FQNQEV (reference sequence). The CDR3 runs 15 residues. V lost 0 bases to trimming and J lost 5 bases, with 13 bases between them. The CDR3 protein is CASSLSTRDNTEVFF. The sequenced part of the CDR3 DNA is TGTGCCAGCAGTCTGTCGACACGGGACAATACAGAAGTCTTC.

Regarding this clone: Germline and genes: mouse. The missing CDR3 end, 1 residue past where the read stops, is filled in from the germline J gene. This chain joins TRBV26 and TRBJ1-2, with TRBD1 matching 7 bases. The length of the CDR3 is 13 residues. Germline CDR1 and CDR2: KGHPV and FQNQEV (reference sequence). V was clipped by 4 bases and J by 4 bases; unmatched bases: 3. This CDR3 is CASSQGASSDYTF. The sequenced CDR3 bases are TGTGCCAGCAGTCAGGGGGCGAGCTCCGACTACACC.

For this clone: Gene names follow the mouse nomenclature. The CDR3 is CASRGTGGTLYF. The part of the CDR3 DNA that was read is TGTGCCAGCAGGGGGACAGGGGGCACCTTGTAC. V and J are TRBV3 and TRBJ2-4; 11 bases line up with TRBD1. Read coverage stops 1 residue before the CDR3 terminus; the germline J gene supplies the remainder. CDR1 is SNHLY and CDR2 is FYNGKV in the germline V gene (reference sequence). The CDR3 loop spans 12 amino acids. The trim removed 6 bases at V and 8 bases at J, leaving 1 base unmatched.

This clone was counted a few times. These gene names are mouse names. The sequenced CDR3 bases are TGTGCCAGCAGTCGGGGACAGGGATCGCCCCTCTAC. Encoded protein: CASSRGQGSPLY. The entire CDR3 reads CASSRGQGSPLYF. The J gene is TRBJ1-6, the V gene TRBV26; 9 bases map to TRBD1. The read halts 1 residue ahead of the CDR3 end, with the missing end drawn from the germline J gene. TRBJ1-6 is filed as an ORF, its function uncertain. The J segment lost 10 bases and the V segment lost 4 bases, leaving 2 bases of the junction unmatched. CDR3 length: 13 amino acids. Germline loops: CDR1 KGHPV, CDR2 FQNQEV (reference sequence).

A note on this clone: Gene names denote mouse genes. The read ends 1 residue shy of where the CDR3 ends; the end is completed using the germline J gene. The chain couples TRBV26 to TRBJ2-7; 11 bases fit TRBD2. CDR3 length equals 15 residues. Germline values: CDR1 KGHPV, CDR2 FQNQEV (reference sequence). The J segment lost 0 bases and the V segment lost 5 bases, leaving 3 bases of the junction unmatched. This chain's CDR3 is CASSLGLGVSYEQYF. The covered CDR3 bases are TGTGCCAGCAGTTTGGGACTGGGGGTCTCCTATGAACAGTAC.

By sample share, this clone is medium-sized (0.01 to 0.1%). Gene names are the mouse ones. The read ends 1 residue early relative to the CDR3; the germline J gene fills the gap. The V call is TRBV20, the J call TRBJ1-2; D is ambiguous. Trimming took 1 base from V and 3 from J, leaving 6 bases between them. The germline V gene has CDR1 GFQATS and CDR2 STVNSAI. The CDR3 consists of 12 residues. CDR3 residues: CGARGRDSDYTF. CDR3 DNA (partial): TGTGGTGCTAGGGGGAGGGACTCCGACTACACC.

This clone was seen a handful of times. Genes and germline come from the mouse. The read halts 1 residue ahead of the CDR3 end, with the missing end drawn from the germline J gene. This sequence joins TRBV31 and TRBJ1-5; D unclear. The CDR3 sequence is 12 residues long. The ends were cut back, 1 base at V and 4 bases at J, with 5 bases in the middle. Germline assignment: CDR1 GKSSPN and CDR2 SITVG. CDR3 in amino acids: CAWSPGNQAPLF. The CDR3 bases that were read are TGTGCCTGGAGTCCAGGAAACCAGGCTCCGCTT.

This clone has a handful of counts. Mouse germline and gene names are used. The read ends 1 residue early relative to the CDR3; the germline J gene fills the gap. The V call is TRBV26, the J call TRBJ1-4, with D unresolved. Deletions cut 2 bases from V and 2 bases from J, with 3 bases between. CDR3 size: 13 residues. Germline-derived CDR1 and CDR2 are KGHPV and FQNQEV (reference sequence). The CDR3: CASSLGSNERLFF. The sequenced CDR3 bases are TGTGCCAGCAGTCTGGGGTCCAACGAAAGATTATTT. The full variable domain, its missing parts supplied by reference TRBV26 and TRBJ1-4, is NSKVIQTPRYLVKGQGQKAKMRCIPEKGHPVVFWYQQNKNNEFKFLINFQNQEVLQQIDMTEKRFSAECPSNSPCSLEIQSSEAGDSALYLCASSLGSNERLFFGHGTKLSVL.

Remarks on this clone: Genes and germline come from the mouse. Incomplete CDR3 DNA: TGTGCCAGCTCTCTCGCAGGGAGTGCAGAAACGCTGTAT. The encoded protein is CASSLAGSAETLY. The complete CDR3 protein is CASSLAGSAETLYF. V and J are TRBV12-1 and TRBJ2-3; D may be TRBD1 (5 bases). From the germline J gene comes the end of the CDR3, since the read stops 1 residue before it. Trimming took 0 bases from V and 0 from J, leaving 6 bases between them. Germline V gene data show CDR1 as SGHSN and CDR2 as HYEKVE. This CDR3 comprises 14 residues.

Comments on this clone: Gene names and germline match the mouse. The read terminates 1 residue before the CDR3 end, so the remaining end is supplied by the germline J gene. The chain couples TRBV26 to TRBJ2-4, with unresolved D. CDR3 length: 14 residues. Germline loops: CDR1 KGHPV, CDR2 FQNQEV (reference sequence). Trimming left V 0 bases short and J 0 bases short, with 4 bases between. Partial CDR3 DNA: TGTGCCAGCAGTCTGTCGATAAGTCAAAACACCTTGTAC. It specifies CASSLSISQNTLY. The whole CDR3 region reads CASSLSISQNTLYF.

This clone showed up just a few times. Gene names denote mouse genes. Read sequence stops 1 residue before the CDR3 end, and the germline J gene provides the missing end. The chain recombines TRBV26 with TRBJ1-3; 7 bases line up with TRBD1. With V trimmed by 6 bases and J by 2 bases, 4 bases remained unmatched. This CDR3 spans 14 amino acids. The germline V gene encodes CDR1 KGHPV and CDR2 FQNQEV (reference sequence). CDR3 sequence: CASSLTGPGNTLYF. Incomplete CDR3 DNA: TGTGCCAGCAGCCTGACAGGGCCTGGAAATACGCTCTAT.

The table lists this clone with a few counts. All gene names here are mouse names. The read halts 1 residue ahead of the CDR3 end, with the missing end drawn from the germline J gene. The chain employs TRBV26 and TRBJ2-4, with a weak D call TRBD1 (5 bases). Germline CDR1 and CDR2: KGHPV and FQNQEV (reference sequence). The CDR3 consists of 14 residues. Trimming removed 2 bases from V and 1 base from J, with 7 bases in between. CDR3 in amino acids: CASSLQGGQNTLYF. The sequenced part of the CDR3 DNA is TGTGCCAGCAGTCTGCAGGGCGGTCAAAACACCTTGTAC.

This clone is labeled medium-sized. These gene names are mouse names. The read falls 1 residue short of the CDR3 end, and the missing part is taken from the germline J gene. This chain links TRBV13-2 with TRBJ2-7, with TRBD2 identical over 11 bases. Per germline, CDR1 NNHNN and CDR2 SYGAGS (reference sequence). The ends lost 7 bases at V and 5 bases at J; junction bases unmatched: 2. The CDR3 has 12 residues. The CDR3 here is CASWTGGNEQYF. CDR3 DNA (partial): TGTGCCAGCTGGACTGGGGGGAATGAACAGTAC.

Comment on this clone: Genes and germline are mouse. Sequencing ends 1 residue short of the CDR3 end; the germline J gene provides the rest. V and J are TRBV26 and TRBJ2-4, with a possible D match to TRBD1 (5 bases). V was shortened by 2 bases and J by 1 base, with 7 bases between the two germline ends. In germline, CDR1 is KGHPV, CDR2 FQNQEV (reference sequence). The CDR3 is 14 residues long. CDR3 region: CASSLRRGQNTLYF. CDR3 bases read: TGTGCCAGCAGTCTGCGCAGGGGTCAAAACACCTTGTAC.

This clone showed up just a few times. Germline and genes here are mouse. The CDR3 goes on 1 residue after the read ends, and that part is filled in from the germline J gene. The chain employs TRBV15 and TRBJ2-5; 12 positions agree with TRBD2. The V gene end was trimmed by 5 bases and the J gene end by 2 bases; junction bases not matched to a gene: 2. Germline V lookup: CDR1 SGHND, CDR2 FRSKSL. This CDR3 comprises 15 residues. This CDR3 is CASSRDWGAQDTQYF. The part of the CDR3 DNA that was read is TGTGCCAGCAGTCGGGACTGGGGGGCCCAAGACACCCAGTAC.

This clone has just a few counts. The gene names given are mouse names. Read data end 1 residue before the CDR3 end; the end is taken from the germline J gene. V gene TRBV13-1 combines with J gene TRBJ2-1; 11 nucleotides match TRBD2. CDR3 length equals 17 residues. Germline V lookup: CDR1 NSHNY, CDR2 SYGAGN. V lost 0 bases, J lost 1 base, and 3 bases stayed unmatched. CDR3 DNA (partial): TGTGCCAGCAGTGATGCGGGGGACTGGGGGAACTATGCTGAGCAGTTC. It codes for CASSDAGDWGNYAEQF. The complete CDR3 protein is CASSDAGDWGNYAEQFF.

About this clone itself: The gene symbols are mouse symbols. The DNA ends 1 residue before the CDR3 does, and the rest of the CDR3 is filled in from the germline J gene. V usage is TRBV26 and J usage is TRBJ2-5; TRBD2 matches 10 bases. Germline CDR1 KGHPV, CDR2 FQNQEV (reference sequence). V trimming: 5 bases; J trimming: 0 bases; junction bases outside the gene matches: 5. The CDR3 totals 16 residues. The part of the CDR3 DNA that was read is TGTGCCAGCAGTAATCGACTGGGGGGTAACCAAGACACCCAGTAC. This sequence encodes CASSNRLGGNQDTQY. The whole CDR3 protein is CASSNRLGGNQDTQYF.